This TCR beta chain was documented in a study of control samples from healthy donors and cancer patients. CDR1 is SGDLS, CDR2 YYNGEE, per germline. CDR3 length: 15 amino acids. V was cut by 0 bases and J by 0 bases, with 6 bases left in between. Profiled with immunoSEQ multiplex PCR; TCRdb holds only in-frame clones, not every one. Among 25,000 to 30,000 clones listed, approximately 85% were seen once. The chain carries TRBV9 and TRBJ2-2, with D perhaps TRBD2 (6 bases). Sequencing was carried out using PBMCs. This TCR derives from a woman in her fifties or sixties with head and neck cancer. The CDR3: CASSVGLANTGELFF. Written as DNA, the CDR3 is TGTGCCAGCAGCGTAGGACTAGCGAACACCGGGGAGCTGTTTTTT.